A few counts support the clone carrying this T cell receptor beta chain. This sample was included in a study of T cell changes during pregnancy in multiple sclerosis. The method was immunoSEQ multiplex PCR; TCRdb's version includes in-frame clones alone and lacks a portion of them. The data show under 95,000 clones, almost 95% seen once. CDR1 and CDR2 from the germline V gene are MRHNA and SNTAGT. Trimming shortened V by 1 base and J by 10 bases, and 10 bases separated the two germline ends. The CDR3 contains 12 residues. The material sequenced was peripheral blood, taken after pregnancy. The chain couples TRBV6-4 to TRBJ1-2; D may be TRBD1 (5 bases). The TCR comes from a female donor with multiple sclerosis, enrolled in a pregnancy study. DNA of the CDR3: TGTGCCAGCAGTGACTACAGGAGAATCTACACCTTC. It translates to CASSDYRRIYTF.